The 3 T cell receptor beta chains in this list originate from one sample, sequenced in a study of T cells in women clearing cervical HPV infection. Generated by immunoSEQ multiplex PCR, the TCRdb table keeps only in-frame clones and is missing some. This repertoire includes around 21,000 clones. Sequencing was carried out using blood buffy coat. The receptors come from a woman between 18 and 75 years old with a cervical HPV16 infection that either progressed to CIN3+ or cleared (not recorded which).

Of note for this clone: Read sequence stops 3 residues before the CDR3 end, and the germline J gene provides the missing end. J is TRBJ2-3 and V is TRBV30; TRBD1 aligns across 12 bases. The germline V gene encodes CDR1 GTSNPN and CDR2 SVGIG (reference sequence). This CDR3 contains 15 residues. The CDR3 here is CAWSSGTGGRQPQYF. CDR3 bases read: TGTGCCTGGAGTTCCGGGACAGGGGGCCGGCAGCCG. The full variable domain, completed using reference TRBV30 and TRBJ2-3, is SQTIHQWPATLVQPVGSPLSLECTVEGTSNPNLYWYRQAAGRGLQLLFYSVGIGQISSEVPQNLSASRPQDRQFILSSKKLLLSDSGFYLCAWSSGTGGRQPQYFGPGTRLTVL.

As regards this clone: The read stops 3 residues short of the end of the CDR3; the missing end is completed from the germline J gene. V is TRBV20-1 and J is TRBJ2-2; 10 bases fit TRBD1. The CDR3 contains 16 residues. Germline V CDR1 and CDR2: DFQATT, SNEGSKA (reference sequence). After removal of 3 bases from V and 6 bases from J, the junction contained 10 bases not matched to a gene. The sequenced part of the CDR3 DNA is TGCAGTGCTAGGAAGCCCGGGACAGGGGCTTCCGGGGAG. As protein: CSARKPGTGASGE. The whole CDR3 sequence is CSARKPGTGASGELFF.

About this clone itself: Sequencing ends 3 residues short of the CDR3 end; the germline J gene provides the rest. V usage is TRBV7-3 and J usage is TRBJ1-1; possibly TRBD1 for D (6 bases). V was cut by 2 bases and J by 5 bases, with 12 bases left in between. The CDR3 length is 14 residues. Germline V gene sequence: CDR1 SGHTA, CDR2 FQGTGA. CDR3 bases read: TGTGCCAGCAGCTTAGGGGGGGCAGGGACTGAA. As protein: CASSLGGAGTE. The full-length CDR3 reads as CASSLGGAGTEAFF. Combining the CDR3 with reference TRBV7-3 and TRBJ1-1 gives the whole variable domain GAGVSQTPSNKVTEKGKYVELRCDPISGHTALYWYRQSLGQGPEFLIYFQGTGAADDSGLPNDRFFAVRPEGSVSTLKIQRTERGDSAVYLCASSLGGAGTEAFFGQGTRLTVV.